This T cell receptor beta chain appears in the sequencing data of a study of T-cell reconstitution after alpha-beta-depleted transplantation in children listed by TCRdb under 2016. Background for the entire study: The study quantitatively tracked T-cell immune reconstitution after TCRalphabeta/CD19-depleted allogeneic hematopoietic cell transplantation in children using TCR repertoire profiling.

This clonotype has ten or more counts. Its binding antigen is unknown. Base quality data are lacking; no much larger clone is found one base away. Trimming at the junction amounts to 4 bases on V and 0 bases on J, and the germline ends lie 14 bases apart. The CDR3 goes from the cysteine to the phenylalanine over 16 residues. Only the CDR3 portion is preserved as DNA: 48 bases, with reading frame beginning at the first base. Reading the germline V gene gives CDR1 LGHNA and CDR2 YNFKEQ. The protocol used for the library was PCR. The reads were generated on an Illumina HiSeq 2500. Molecular barcoding was employed in the preparation of TCR libraries, with unique molecular identifiers being used to normalize TCRbeta repertoire quantification. The public sequencing data were trimmed at Q25 with fastp and processed into clonotypes with MiXCR by TCRdb, which kept only in-frame beta chains. For every CDR3 protein sequence, its rows merge into one entry that carries the most common genes and DNA. The sample profile shows around 380,000 distinct CDR3 sequences; 11% of them were found once. The ten top clones hold nearly 5.5% of the sample.

The sequence is built from TRBV4-2 and TRBJ2-3, and perhaps TRBD2 as D gene, on 6 matching bases. The TCR was taken from a human donor who donated a stem cell graft to a child with acute myeloid leukemia. The sequencing used PBMCs from the stem cell graft donor, collected from the stem cell graft. The sequenced DNA: TGTGCCAGCAGCCTCCTCCCTAGCGTTAGCACAGATACGCAGTATTTT. The translation is CASSLLPSVSTDTQYF.